Listed here are 8 T cell receptor beta chains from one sample, sequenced in a study of blood T cell repertoires in COVID-19 (dated by TCRdb to 2019 to 2021). Library generation was performed with the immunoSEQ multiplex PCR assay. Here the immuneACCESS table is served through TCRdb, limited to in-frame sequences with V and J called. Missing clones are a known gap in these copies; in checked studies unresolved V genes cover under half, and the rest lacks a known reason. Recorded for this sample are roughly 350,000 clones; around nine tenths of them occurred a single time. The biggest ten clones account for 6% to 8% of the sample. Sequenced input: peripheral blood. The receptors were gathered from an older woman with COVID-19, enrolled during active disease.

The CDR3 nucleotides read TGTGCCACCAGTGACCCTGGACAGGGGACCTACGAGCAGTACTTC. It encodes CATSDPGQGTYEQYF. This chain uses TRBV24-1 with TRBJ2-7; TRBD1 matches 9 bases. The J segment lost 2 bases and the V segment lost 4 bases, leaving 5 bases of the junction unmatched. CDR3 length equals 15 residues. In germline, CDR1 is KGHDR, CDR2 SFDVKD.

J is TRBJ2-5 and V is TRBV18; 7 bases are shared with TRBD2. Trimming removed 2 bases from V and 1 base from J; junction bases left unmatched: 4. The CDR3 is made up of 15 amino acids. Germline loops: CDR1 KGHSH, CDR2 LQKENI. DNA of the CDR3: TGTGCCAGCTCACCAATCGGGGGGTTCCAAGAGACCCAGTACTTC. This encodes CASSPIGGFQETQYF.

The chain couples TRBV27 to TRBJ1-2, with 7 bases fitting TRBD1. The CDR3 runs to 12 residues. V lost 6 bases to trimming and J lost 2 bases; unmatched junction nucleotides: 0. The germline gives CDR1 MNHEY, CDR2 SMNVEV (reference sequence). This chain's CDR3 is CASRQGNYGYTF. The DNA of the CDR3 is TGTGCCAGCAGACAGGGGAACTATGGCTACACCTTC.

The chain's CDR3 is CASSFQGQETQYF. CDR3 DNA sequence: TGTGCCAGCAGTTTCCAGGGGCAAGAGACCCAGTACTTC. V gene TRBV27 combines with J gene TRBJ2-5; TRBD1 might be the D (6 bases). V was clipped by 3 bases and J by 2 bases, with 7 bases between them. CDR3 length: 13 amino acids. CDR1 MNHEY and CDR2 SMNVEV come from the germline V gene (reference sequence).

The CDR3 bases are TGTGCCAGTACCCCCCAGGGTTGGGTTCAGCCCCAGCATTTT. Translation gives CASTPQGWVQPQHF. J is TRBJ1-5 and V is TRBV19, with D possibly TRBD1 on 5 matching bases. V was pared by 7 bases and J by 6 bases, with 16 bases between. CDR1 LNHDA and CDR2 SQIVND come from the germline V gene (reference sequence). The CDR3 length is 14 residues.

V and J are TRBV5-5 and TRBJ2-2; D remains ambiguous. V shed 4 bases and J shed 7 bases, with 8 bases lying between them. Per the germline V gene, CDR1 is SGHKS and CDR2 is YYEKEE (reference sequence). The CDR3 sequence is 12 residues long. The CDR3 protein is CASSPRIGELFF. The CDR3 DNA sequence: TGTGCCAGCAGCCCCAGGATCGGGGAGCTGTTTTTT.

V gene TRBV4-3 combines with J gene TRBJ2-7; 9 nucleotides agree with TRBD1. V dropped 3 bases and J dropped 9; count of bases not matched to a gene: 15. The CDR3 sequence is 16 residues long. The germline gives CDR1 LGHNA, CDR2 YSLEER. Written as DNA, the CDR3 is TGCGCCAGCAGCCAGGATTATAACCGGGACAGGGTAGCGCAGTACTTC. The encoded protein is CASSQDYNRDRVAQYF.

The chain carries TRBV6-6 and TRBJ2-2, with D tentatively TRBD1 (7 bases). Trimming stripped 0 bases from V and 7 bases from J, with 15 bases between. The germline V gene has CDR1 MNHNY and CDR2 SVGAGI (reference sequence). CDR3 length: 16 residues. In DNA, the CDR3 is TGTGCCAGCAGTTACTCGTCAGGGGGGCTGGGCGGGGAGCTGTTTTTT. Translation gives CASSYSSGGLGGELFF.